The text below deals with one T cell receptor (beta chain). The data belong to a study of blood T cell repertoires in COVID-19. Background on the study: Spain, Italy and the United States supplied samples that represented acute and convalescent COVID-19. From T cells, B-cell-depleted T cells, or PBMCs came the material, which was cDNA or gDNA.

The CDR3 contains 14 residues. Germline V gene data show CDR1 as MNHEY and CDR2 as SMNVEV (reference sequence). V dropped 3 bases and J dropped 8; count of bases not matched to a gene: 6. Participants, about 18 to 100 years old, spanned under 25 US areas. Allocation to cohorts depended on clinical history reported by the participants. The table came from immunoSEQ multiplex PCR; TCRdb's copy has only in-frame clones and leaves some out. Found here are under 250,000 clones, roughly 80% of them singletons; the top ten hold 4.8%. The V gene is TRBV27, the J gene TRBJ1-4; 7 bases fit TRBD1. This sequence originates from a woman aged 50 to 60 who had been exposed to COVID-19. Sequencing was done on a sample of PBMCs or T cells enriched from blood (not recorded which). CDR3 nucleotide sequence: TGTGCCAGCAGTTTGACAGGGCCCGGGGAAAAACTGTTTTTT. Translated: CASSLTGPGEKLFF.